The T cell receptor (beta chain) under discussion was sequenced for a study of Graves' ophthalmopathy and Graves' hyperthyroidism. The sequenced template was RNA, covering the TCR beta CDR3 region. Scientists carried out first-round RT-PCR using HTBI primers and then a second-round multiplex PCR. MiXCR was run by TCRdb on the multiplex PCR reads, yielding one entry per CDR3 protein. Here the sample spans about 420,000 distinct CDR3 sequences, 21% being singletons. This clonotype was recorded many times. The sequence was obtained from a woman between 18 and 29 years old with stable Graves' hyperthyroidism. Specimen: peripheral blood.

For the CDR3, the DNA is TGTGCCACCAGGGGGAAGGGTTATAGATACGAGCAGTACTTC. Translation: CATRGKGYRYEQYF. The V gene is TRBV24-1, the J gene TRBJ2-7; no clear D gene. Trimming left V 7 bases short and J 4 bases short, with 16 bases between. This CDR3 region has 14 residues. The germline CDR1 and CDR2 sequences are KGHDR and SFDVKD.